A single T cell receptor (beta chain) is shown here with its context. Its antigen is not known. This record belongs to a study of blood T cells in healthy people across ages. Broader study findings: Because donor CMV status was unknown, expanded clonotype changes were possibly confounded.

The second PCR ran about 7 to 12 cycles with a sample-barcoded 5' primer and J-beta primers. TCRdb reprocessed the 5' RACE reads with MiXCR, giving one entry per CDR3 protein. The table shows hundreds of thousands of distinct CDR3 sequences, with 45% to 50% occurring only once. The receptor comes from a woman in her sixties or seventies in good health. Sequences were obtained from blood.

For the CDR3, the DNA is TGTGCCAGCAGTTGGAATTTACCAGGCTCACCCCTCCACTTT. Its protein product is CASSWNLPGSPLHF. The chain recombines TRBV12-3 or TRBV12-4 with TRBJ1-6, with D unclear. V was trimmed by 4 bases and J by 10 bases, leaving 14 bases between them. The length of the CDR3 is 14 residues.